The present TCR delta chain was sequenced within a study of gamma-delta chains in newborns, infants, children. Study summary: Innate gammadelta T cells reportedly expand polyclonally right after birth, driven by microbial exposure, per the title.

Germline CDR1 is GEAIGNYY and CDR2 is EKD. V dropped 0 bases and J dropped 0 bases, with 14 bases sitting between them. The CDR3 is made up of 19 amino acids. TCRdb reran clone calling via CATT on the reads. The repertoire holds approximately 4,300 delta-chain clones, with roughly 14% as singletons. This clone is labeled as large (0.1 to 1%). The source of this sequence is a child who was a newborn, infant or young child, either healthy, febrile or measles-vaccinated (not recorded which). V and J are TRDV2 and TRDJ3; unclear D gene. Sequencing input: blood. This chain's CDR3 is CACDTVLRGSSWDTRQMFF. The CDR3 DNA is TGTGCCTGTGACACCGTTCTTAGAGGAAGCTCCTGGGACACCCGACAGATGTTTTTC.